The 27 T cell receptor beta chains below all came from one sample that was sequenced in a study of T-cell reconstitution after alpha-beta-depleted transplantation in children. The TCRbeta library was prepared with unique molecular identifiers. From the PCR reads, TCRdb called clonotypes with MiXCR, one entry per CDR3 protein. The top ten clones hold about 10% of a sample with 250,000 to 400,000 distinct CDR3 sequences, more than 20% of them seen once. The sequences come from PBMCs, mostly from graft donor cells, collected 180 days after TCRalphabeta/CD19-depleted stem cell transplant. These TCRs come from a male patient younger than 18 who had a stem cell transplant for acute lymphoblastic leukemia, so the T cells may come from the graft donor.

This clonotype was counted only a few times. The chain joins TRBV9 to TRBJ1-1, with unresolved D. V was clipped by 3 bases and J by 2 bases, with 14 bases between them. Germline assignment: CDR1 SGDLS and CDR2 YYNGEE. The CDR3 covers 15 residues. The CDR3 region has the DNA TGTGCCAGCAGCGCCCTCGGGTCTCCCAACACTGAAGCTTTCTTT. This gives the protein CASSALGSPNTEAFF.

This clonotype was observed a few times. The genes are TRBV15 and TRBJ2-7; TRBD1 matches at 9 bases. Germline V gives CDR1 LNHNV, CDR2 YYDKDF (reference sequence). Unmatched junction bases numbered 5, after V lost 4 bases and J lost 1 base. The CDR3 runs 15 residues. In nucleotides, the CDR3 is TGTGCCACCAGCAATCACGGGACAGGGTCCTACGAGCAGTACTTC. Translating gives CATSNHGTGSYEQYF.

This clonotype was observed a handful of times. This chain joins TRBV29-1 and TRBJ1-1; D is uncertain. Trimming took 7 bases from V and 6 from J, leaving 21 bases between them. CDR1 and CDR2 from the germline V gene are SQVTM and ANQGSEA. CDR3 length equals 14 residues. The CDR3 spells CSGHSRLSNAEAFF. CDR3 nucleotide sequence: TGCAGCGGACATTCGAGGTTGTCCAACGCTGAAGCTTTCTTT.

V gene TRBV7-6 combines with J gene TRBJ2-7; weak D call: TRBD2 (6 bases). The CDR3 length is 16 residues. CDR1 is SGHVS, CDR2 FNYEAQ, per germline. Trimming left V 2 bases short and J 0 bases short, with 14 bases between. DNA for the CDR3: TGTGCCAGCAGCTTAACACCGGACGGGAGCTCCTACGAGCAGTACTTC. Translated: CASSLTPDGSSYEQYF.

This chain links TRBV20-1 with TRBJ2-5, with 7 nucleotides matching TRBD1. V was pared by 3 bases and J by 2 bases, with 3 bases of the junction left unmatched. CDR1 and CDR2 from the germline V gene are DFQATT and SNEGSKA (reference sequence). This CDR3 is 13 amino acids long. This CDR3 reads CSARGTAQETQYF. The DNA for the CDR3 is TGCAGTGCTAGGGGGACAGCACAAGAGACCCAGTACTTC.

This clonotype showed up just a few times. CDR3 coding DNA: TGTGCCAGCAGGATCCTCCTAGCGGCCTCTAGCACAGATACGCAGTATTTT. It specifies CASRILLAASSTDTQYF. The V gene is TRBV6-1, the J gene TRBJ2-3; 7 bases fit TRBD2. V gave up 6 bases and J gave up 0 bases; unmatched junction bases: 12. Germline V gene lookup returns CDR1 MNHNS and CDR2 SASEGT. The CDR3 has 17 residues.

The sample holds a few counts of this clonotype. In nucleotides, the CDR3 is TGCGCCAGCAGCTCCCTCGACTCCTCCTACGAGCAGTACTTC. Its translation: CASSSLDSSYEQYF. The chain employs TRBV5-1 and TRBJ2-7; D gene unclear. The germline CDR1 and CDR2 sequences are SGHRS and YFSETQ. The germline V and J ends were trimmed by 3 bases and 0 bases, with 10 bases remaining between them. The CDR3 covers 14 residues.

The CDR3 is CASALAGAGDNEQFF. The CDR3 DNA sequence: TGTGCCAGCGCCTTAGCGGGAGCCGGGGACAATGAGCAGTTCTTC. V gene TRBV6-1 combines with J gene TRBJ2-1; TRBD2 matches 9 bases. Trimming took 8 bases from V and 5 from J; bases not matched to a gene: 10. The CDR3 runs 15 residues. Germline lookup yields CDR1 MNHNS and CDR2 SASEGT.

This clonotype showed up just a few times. The rearrangement joins TRBV10-3 to TRBJ1-5; D perhaps matches TRBD1 (6 bases). CDR1 is ENHRY and CDR2 is SYGVKD in the germline V gene. CDR3 length equals 17 residues. Trimming cost V 2 bases and J 2 bases, with 16 bases left between them. CDR3 amino acids: CAISEGGGKAGNQPQHF. The CDR3 coding sequence is TGTGCCATCAGTGAGGGAGGGGGGAAGGCCGGCAATCAGCCCCAGCATTTT.

This clonotype has just one count. The chain combines TRBV20-1 with TRBJ2-7; D might be TRBD1 (5 bases). Trimming took off 4 bases at V and 2 bases at J, with 9 bases between the two ends. The CDR3 covers 12 residues. From germline, CDR1 is DFQATT and CDR2 SNEGSKA (reference sequence). CDR3 loop: CSAKGQAYEQYF. In nucleotides, the CDR3 is TGCAGTGCTAAGGGGCAGGCCTACGAGCAGTACTTC.

The chain employs TRBV5-1 and TRBJ1-2, with 8 bases that match TRBD1. CDR1 SGHRS and CDR2 YFSETQ come from the germline V gene. CDR3 length: 13 residues. Unmatched junction bases numbered 4, after V lost 5 bases and J lost 4 bases. CDR3 coding DNA: TGCGCCAGCAGTAATGACAGGGGCTATGGCTACACCTTC. Translated, it gives CASSNDRGYGYTF. The full variable domain, in which reference TRBV5-1 and TRBJ1-2 provide the parts outside the CDR3, is KAGVTQTPRYLIKTRGQQVTLSCSPISGHRSVSWYQQTPGQGLQFLFEYFSETQRNKGNFPGRFSGRQFSNSRSEMNVSTLELGDSALYLCASSNDRGYGYTFGSGTRLTVV.

This sequence joins TRBV5-1 and TRBJ1-5, with D unclear. Trimming took 0 bases from V and 1 from J, leaving 8 bases between them. The CDR3 is made up of 15 amino acids. CDR1 and CDR2 from the germline V gene are SGHRS and YFSETQ. This CDR3 reads CASSLGTVSNQPQHF. CDR3 coding DNA: TGCGCCAGCAGCTTGGGGACGGTAAGCAATCAGCCCCAGCATTTT.

This clonotype was seen a few times. The CDR3 loop reads CASSLALAFTGELFF. In nucleotides, the CDR3 is TGTGCCAGCAGCTTAGCACTAGCGTTCACCGGGGAGCTGTTTTTT. The chain combines TRBV7-3 with TRBJ2-2; TRBD2 aligns across 7 bases. This CDR3 contains 15 residues. Germline-derived CDR1 and CDR2 are SGHTA and FQGTGA. The V and J ends lost 2 bases and 4 bases, in that order; junction bases with no gene match: 4.

At least ten counts were recorded for this clonotype. The chain links TRBV5-1 to TRBJ2-5; D could derive from TRBD1 or TRBD2 (5 bases each). V was clipped by 5 bases and J by 3 bases, with 11 bases between them. The germline V gene has CDR1 SGHRS and CDR2 YFSETQ. The CDR3 is made up of 13 amino acids. Here the CDR3 reads CASRRGSEETQYF. The CDR3 DNA is TGCGCCAGCAGGAGGGGTAGCGAAGAGACCCAGTACTTC.

The CDR3 sequence is CASSQQLVWTGEQYF. In DNA, the CDR3 is TGTGCCAGCAGCCAGCAACTAGTTTGGACGGGGGAGCAGTACTTC. This chain uses TRBV3-1 with TRBJ2-7; weak D call: TRBD2 (5 bases). This CDR3 is built from 15 residues. Trimming cost V 3 bases and J 7 bases, with 19 bases left between them. Germline CDR1 reads LGHDT; CDR2 reads YNNKEL (reference sequence).

V gene TRBV5-1 combines with J gene TRBJ1-1; D not resolved. The V gene's germline CDR1 is SGHRS and CDR2 YFSETQ. The CDR3 totals 11 residues. V was shortened by 2 bases and J by 7 bases, with 6 bases between the two germline ends. The CDR3 DNA follows: TGCGCCAGCAGCTTAGGCGGTGAAGCTTTCTTT. Translated, it gives CASSLGGEAFF. Full variable domain (remainder filled in from reference TRBV5-1 and TRBJ1-1): KAGVTQTPRYLIKTRGQQVTLSCSPISGHRSVSWYQQTPGQGLQFLFEYFSETQRNKGNFPGRFSGRQFSNSRSEMNVSTLELGDSALYLCASSLGGEAFFGQGTRLTVV.

This rearrangement joins TRBV24-1 to TRBJ2-2; possibly TRBD1 for D (7 bases). There are 17 residues in the CDR3. Trimming took off 1 base at V and 4 bases at J, with 15 bases between the two ends. Germline CDR1 and CDR2: KGHDR and SFDVKD. CDR3 region: CATSDFPWGDSTGELFF. DNA for the CDR3: TGTGCCACCAGTGATTTCCCCTGGGGGGACAGCACCGGGGAGCTGTTTTTT.

This rearrangement joins TRBV20-1 to TRBJ2-7, with 11 bases matching TRBD2. The CDR3 sequence is 15 residues long. CDR1 DFQATT and CDR2 SNEGSKA come from the germline V gene (reference sequence). The V segment lost 3 bases and the J segment 3 bases; nucleotides outside the gene matches: 7. CDR3 protein: CSASSAGTSGYEQYF. Here the CDR3 DNA reads TGCAGTGCTAGCTCGGCCGGGACTAGCGGCTACGAGCAGTACTTC.

This clonotype was observed a handful of times. V usage is TRBV7-2 and J usage is TRBJ1-6; tentatively, D is TRBD1 (5 bases). V lost 5 bases to trimming and J lost 1 base, with 9 bases between them. The CDR3 is 15 amino acids. CDR1 is SGHTA, CDR2 FQGNSA, per germline. Here the CDR3 DNA reads TGTGCCAGCAGCCTCCGGGGGTCCTATAATTCACCCCTCCACTTT. This translates into CASSLRGSYNSPLHF.

The rearrangement uses TRBV12-5 and TRBJ2-7; 11 bases align to TRBD1. Germline CDR1 LGHNT, CDR2 FRNRAP. CDR3 length: 16 amino acids. Trimming cost V 0 bases and J 5 bases; bases outside gene matches: 6. The CDR3 protein is CASGLVLDRGPHEQYF. CDR3 DNA: TGTGCTAGTGGTTTGGTACTGGACAGGGGGCCCCACGAGCAGTACTTC.

This chain connects TRBV29-1 to TRBJ1-1, with a weak D call TRBD1 (5 bases). Germline CDR1 SQVTM, CDR2 ANQGSEA. This CDR3 spans 13 amino acids. V lost 1 base and J 1 base, leaving 7 bases between the germline ends. This CDR3 reads CSVEVGANTEAFF. The CDR3 DNA sequence: TGCAGCGTTGAAGTTGGGGCGAACACTGAAGCTTTCTTT. Full variable domain (missing parts from reference TRBV29-1 and TRBJ1-1): SAVISQKPSRDICQRGTSLTIQCQVDSQVTMMFWYRQQPGQSLTLIATANQGSEATYESGFVIDKFPISRPNLTFSTLTVSNMSPEDSSIYLCSVEVGANTEAFFGQGTRLTVV.

Of note for this clonotype: Compared with germline, one end of the junction differs, possibly owing to a read error. The CDR3 region is CCARDSDSGQAKDEQYF. In nucleotides, the CDR3 is TGCTGTGCTAGAGATTCGGATTCGGGACAGGCTAAGGACGAGCAGTACTTC. The V and J genes are TRBV20-1 and TRBJ2-7; 8 bases agree with TRBD1. The CDR3 has 17 amino acids. The V gene's germline CDR1 is DFQATT and CDR2 SNEGSKA (reference sequence).

This clonotype was detected only a few times. The chain is built from TRBV7-3 and TRBJ2-3; D not certain. The length of the CDR3 is 13 residues. Germline CDR1 SGHTA, CDR2 FQGTGA. Trimming left V 3 bases short and J 5 bases short, with 9 bases between. CDR3 nucleotide sequence: TGTGCCAGCAGCTTCTCTTGGGGAGATACGCAGTATTTT. This codes for CASSFSWGDTQYF.

V is TRBV9 and J is TRBJ2-2; D call uncertain. The CDR3 consists of 13 residues. Trimming removed 1 base from V and 4 bases from J, with 5 bases in between. CDR1 and CDR2 from the germline V gene are SGDLS and YYNGEE. In DNA, the CDR3 is TGTGCCAGCAGCGTAAGATCCACCGGGGAGCTGTTTTTT. It encodes CASSVRSTGELFF.

This clonotype was detected only a few times. The chain is built from TRBV27 and TRBJ2-1; no clear D. Germline V gene lookup returns CDR1 MNHEY and CDR2 SMNVEV (reference sequence). V was cut by 1 base and J by 4 bases, with 5 bases left in between. The length of the CDR3 is 13 residues. CDR3 loop: CASSLLRYNEQFF. As DNA, the CDR3 is TGTGCCAGCAGTTTATTGCGGTACAATGAGCAGTTCTTC.

The V gene is TRBV6-5, the J gene TRBJ2-1; TRBD2 matches 10 bases. The CDR3 has 15 amino acids. Unmatched junction bases numbered 7, after V lost 3 bases and J lost 8 bases. Germline V gives CDR1 MNHEY, CDR2 SVGAGI. The CDR3 region is CASSYRLAGVDEQFF. CDR3 in DNA: TGTGCCAGCAGTTATAGGCTAGCGGGAGTGGATGAGCAGTTCTTC.

This clonotype was observed a handful of times. V gene TRBV7-3 combines with J gene TRBJ1-1; D unresolved. CDR1 SGHTA and CDR2 FQGTGA come from the germline V gene. V was pared by 1 base and J by 5 bases, with 11 bases between. The CDR3 covers 14 residues. CDR3 nucleotides: TGTGCCAGCAGCTTAATGGCGTGGGAAACTGAAGCTTTCTTT. Protein product: CASSLMAWETEAFF.